This T cell receptor (beta chain) was obtained from a study of cytomegalovirus exposure and HLA in healthy donors. Study-level points and caveats: The study flagged about 150 TCR beta chains as cytomegalovirus-associated.

V lost 6 bases to trimming and J lost 3 bases; unmatched junction nucleotides: 6. Germline CDR1 and CDR2: MNHEY and SVGAGI. The CDR3 totals 15 residues. Primers: 60 Vbeta forward and 13 Jbeta reverse. Profiling relied on immunoSEQ multiplex PCR, and the TCRdb table lists in-frame clones only, not all of them. The sample has 55,000 to 75,000 clones, and its top ten clones hold under 2%. Comment on this clone: Its antigen is still unknown.

J is TRBJ2-3 and V is TRBV6-5, with 10 nucleotides matching TRBD1. This sequence originates from a woman younger than 45 in good health and CMV-seronegative. The material sequenced was PBMCs. CDR3: CASRPGTGETDTQYF. The DNA of the CDR3 is TGTGCCAGCAGGCCCGGGACAGGGGAGACAGATACGCAGTATTTT.